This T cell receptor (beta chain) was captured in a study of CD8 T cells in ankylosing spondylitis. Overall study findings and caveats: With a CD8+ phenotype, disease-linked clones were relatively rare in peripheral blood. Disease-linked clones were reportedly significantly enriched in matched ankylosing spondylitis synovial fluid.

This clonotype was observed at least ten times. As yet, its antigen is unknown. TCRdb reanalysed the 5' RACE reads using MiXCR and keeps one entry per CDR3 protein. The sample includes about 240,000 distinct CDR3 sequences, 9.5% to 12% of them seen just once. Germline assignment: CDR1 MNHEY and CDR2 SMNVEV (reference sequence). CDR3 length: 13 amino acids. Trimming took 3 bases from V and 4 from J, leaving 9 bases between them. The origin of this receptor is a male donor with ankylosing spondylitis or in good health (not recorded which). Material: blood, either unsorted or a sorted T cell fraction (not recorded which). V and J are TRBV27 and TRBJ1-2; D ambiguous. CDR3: CASSFSAGYGYTF. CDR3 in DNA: TGTGCCAGCAGTTTCTCGGCGGGCTATGGCTACACCTTC.